The clone carrying this T cell receptor beta chain came up many times. Its antigen is not identified. This sample is part of a study of human T cells and chemical hapten exposure. The CDR3 length is 13 residues. Trimming took off 2 bases at V and 7 bases at J, with 8 bases between the two ends. Germline CDR1 is SGHVS and CDR2 is FNYEAQ. TCRdb called the RACE reads again in MiXCR, with one record for every CDR3 protein. The profile shows 35,000 to 50,000 distinct CDR3 sequences, approximately 10% of them singletons. Study results and caveats: Significantly greater numbers of large CDR3 similarity clusters came from expanded TCRs than from controls.

Time point: pre-sensitization, week 0. Treatment in this sample: therapeutic diphenylcyclopropenone sensitization with weekly scalp DPC. J is TRBJ1-4 and V is TRBV7-6; no clear D. The receptor was isolated from a man between 25 and 39 years old with alopecia areata. Some clones in this sample may be carry-over from other donors' samples. The source was whole blood, collected in connection with sensitization to the hapten diphenylcyclopropenone (DPC). CDR3 region: CASSLNEGEKLFF. The CDR3 region has the DNA TGTGCCAGCAGCTTAAATGAGGGTGAAAAACTGTTTTTT.